One sample yielded the 10 T cell receptor beta chains listed below, sequenced in a study of T cells in localized non-small cell lung cancer. Repertoires were generated with immunoSEQ multiplex PCR, while TCRdb's copy carries only in-frame clones and drops some. Of 4,000 to 6,000 clones listed, approximately 60% are singletons. This sample comprised lymph node tissue, obtained before any cancer treatment. The receptors stem from a male donor aged 60 or over with stage I squamous cell lung carcinoma.

This clone was seen a handful of times. The DNA holds an ambiguous or unread base, and X denotes its residue. V usage is TRBV11-3 and J usage is TRBJ2-1; D possibly matches TRBD1 or TRBD2 (5 bases each). V dropped 5 bases and J dropped 7 bases, with 33 bases sitting between them. The CDR3 has 20 residues. In germline, CDR1 is SGHNT, CDR2 YENEEA. The CDR3 DNA follows: TGTGCCAGCAGCCAAGCTCCATCCCGAACCGTAACGGGACCCTYTAATGAGCAGTTCTTC. Protein product: CASSQAPSRTVTGPXNEQFF.

The rearrangement links TRBV11-3 to TRBJ2-3; 7 bases are shared with TRBD2. Germline V lookup: CDR1 SGHNT, CDR2 YENEEA. The CDR3 is 15 amino acids. The V gene end was trimmed by 3 bases and the J gene end by 4 bases; junction bases not matched to a gene: 7. The CDR3 nucleotides are TGTGCCAGCAGCTTTGGCGGGAGAGACGCAGATACGCAGTATTTT. It codes for CASSFGGRDADTQYF.

The genes are TRBV10-2 and TRBJ2-6; 7 bases match TRBD2. The CDR3 consists of 17 residues. Germline CDR1 WSHSY, CDR2 SAAADI. V lost 3 bases to trimming and J lost 0 bases; unmatched junction nucleotides: 5. The DNA for the CDR3 is TGCGCCAGCAGTGACGGGGGAGGGGTCTCTGGGGCCAACGTCCTGACTTTC. It specifies CASSDGGGVSGANVLTF.

The chain recombines TRBV11-3 with TRBJ1-1, with D unclear. The V gene lost 5 bases and the J gene lost 1 base, with 14 bases spanning the gap. CDR1 is SGHNT, CDR2 YENEEA, per germline. The CDR3 is made up of 15 amino acids. CDR3 nucleotide sequence: TGTGCCAGCAGCCAAGGCGTCATCTCGAACACTGAAGCTTTCTTT. Protein product: CASSQGVISNTEAFF. Full variable domain (missing parts from reference TRBV11-3 and TRBJ1-1): EAGVVQSPRYKIIEKKQPVAFWCNPISGHNTLYWYLQNLGQGPELLIRYENEEAVDDSQLPKDRFSAERLKGVDSTLKIQPAELGDSAVYLCASSQGVISNTEAFFGQGTRLTVV.

CDR3 sequence reads: CASSPSATDTQYF. CDR3 nucleotides: TGTGCCAGCTCACCATCGGCCACAGATACGCAGTATTTT. The genes are TRBV18 and TRBJ2-3; D gene uncertain. The V gene lost 2 bases and the J gene lost 2 bases, with 5 bases spanning the gap. The CDR3 runs 13 residues. The germline gives CDR1 KGHSH, CDR2 LQKENI. Variable domain in full (rest from reference TRBV18 and TRBJ2-3): NAGVMQNPRHLVRRRGQEARLRCSPMKGHSHVYWYRQLPEEGLKFMVYLQKENIIDESGMPKERFSAEFPKEGPSILRIQQVVRGDSAAYFCASSPSATDTQYFGPGTRLTVL.

J is TRBJ1-5 and V is TRBV28; TRBD1 is a possible D gene (5 bases). V lost 9 bases, J lost 3 bases, and 9 bases lay in between. The V gene's germline CDR1 is MDHEN and CDR2 SYDVKM. The length of the CDR3 is 12 residues. The CDR3 DNA is TGTGCCAGTCGGGGACCCAATCAGCCCCAGCATTTT. Protein sequence: CASRGPNQPQHF.

The table lists this clone with a few counts. The genes are TRBV9 and TRBJ2-3; 7 positions match TRBD1. The CDR3 is 16 residues long. Germline CDR1 SGDLS, CDR2 YYNGEE. Losses at the gene ends were 2 bases for V and 0 bases for J; bases not matched to a gene: 6. The CDR3 DNA sequence: TGTGCCAGCAGCGTTGGGACAGCTTCTAGCACAGATACGCAGTATTTT. It yields the protein CASSVGTASSTDTQYF.

V and J are TRBV28 and TRBJ1-2, with a possible D match to TRBD1 (6 bases). The germline V gene encodes CDR1 MDHEN and CDR2 SYDVKM. The germline V and J ends were trimmed by 5 bases and 8 bases, with 15 bases remaining between them. The CDR3 loop spans 13 amino acids. The CDR3 spells CASSRGTGEGYTF. In DNA, the CDR3 is TGTGCCAGCAGTAGGGGGACGGGAGAAGGCTACACCTTC.

This clone was found a few times. This rearrangement joins TRBV11-3 to TRBJ1-4; D gene uncertain. This CDR3 region has 15 residues. Germline CDR1 SGHNT, CDR2 YENEEA. V lost 1 base and J 6 bases, leaving 12 bases between the germline ends. CDR3: CASSLGNGYYEKLFF. As DNA, the CDR3 is TGTGCCAGCAGCTTAGGCAACGGATATTATGAAAAACTGTTTTTT.

This rearrangement joins TRBV6-8 to TRBJ1-1; TRBD1 agrees at 10 bases. The ends lost 7 bases at V and 0 bases at J; junction bases unmatched: 8. This CDR3 is 16 amino acids long. Per germline, CDR1 MNHGY and CDR2 SAAAGT. The CDR3 DNA reads as TGTGCCAGCAATTGGCGACAGGGGGCCATGAACACTGAAGCTTTCTTT. This codes for CASNWRQGAMNTEAFF.